The 11 T cell receptor beta chains below all came from one sample that was sequenced in a study of cytomegalovirus exposure and HLA in healthy donors. A multiplex PCR was run with 60 Vbeta primers and 13 Jbeta primers. Profiling relied on immunoSEQ multiplex PCR, and the TCRdb table lists in-frame clones only, not all of them. The sample has 200,000 to 250,000 clones; just under 80% are singletons. The sample comprised PBMCs. The receptors were gathered from a boy aged 5-17 years in good health and CMV-seronegative.

The gene calls are TRBV7-2 and TRBJ2-7; 7 positions agree with TRBD2. Germline trimming cut 1 base from V and 2 bases from J; bases unmatched to any gene: 2. Germline V gives CDR1 SGHTA, CDR2 FQGNSA. This CDR3 has 14 residues. CDR3 nucleotide sequence: TGTGCCAGCAGCTTAGTGGGGACTACCTACGAGCAGTACTTC. Amino acids: CASSLVGTTYEQYF.

This chain connects TRBV7-9 to TRBJ1-2, with D perhaps TRBD1 (5 bases). Trimming took 0 bases from V and 3 from J, leaving 8 bases between them. In germline, CDR1 is SEHNR, CDR2 FQNEAQ (reference sequence). CDR3 length equals 14 residues. CDR3 in DNA: TGTGCCAGCAGCTTAGCGGCCAGGGACTATGGCTACACCTTC. It encodes CASSLAARDYGYTF. Variable domain in full (rest from reference TRBV7-9 and TRBJ1-2): DTGVSQNPRHKITKRGQNVTFRCDPISEHNRLYWYRQTLGQGPEFLTYFQNEAQLEKSRLLSDRFSAERPKGSFSTLEIQRTEQGDSAMYLCASSLAARDYGYTFGSGTRLTVV.

This clone was found once. This chain connects TRBV6-1 to TRBJ1-6; 7 bases agree with TRBD1. Germline V lookup: CDR1 MNHNS, CDR2 SASEGT. The CDR3 runs to 14 residues. V lost 7 bases, J lost 7 bases, and 7 bases stayed unmatched. In DNA form, the CDR3 reads TGTGCCAGCACCCTCGGGACAGAAAATTCACCCCTCCACTTT. Its protein is CASTLGTENSPLHF.

The chain is built from TRBV14 and TRBJ2-3; D gene ambiguous. Trimming stripped 2 bases from V and 3 bases from J, with 15 bases between. Germline V gene sequence: CDR1 SGHDN, CDR2 FVKESK. The CDR3 sequence is 16 residues long. DNA of the CDR3: TGTGCCAGCAGCCAACCTCAGATTCTGGCTACAGATACGCAGTATTTT. It specifies CASSQPQILATDTQYF. The full variable domain, completed using reference TRBV14 and TRBJ2-3, is EAGVTQFPSHSVIEKGQTVTLRCDPISGHDNLYWYRRVMGKEIKFLLHFVKESKQDESGMPNNRFLAERTGGTYSTLKVQPAELEDSGVYFCASSQPQILATDTQYFGPGTRLTVL.

The rearrangement uses TRBV29-1 and TRBJ2-6; 8 positions match TRBD2. V was pared by 2 bases and J by 0 bases, with 6 bases of the junction left unmatched. The germline V gene has CDR1 SQVTM and CDR2 ANQGSEA. CDR3 size: 17 residues. The CDR3 DNA reads TGCAGCGTTGAATCGGGGACTAGTTTCTCTGGGGCCAACGTCCTGACTTTC. Translation gives CSVESGTSFSGANVLTF.

V is TRBV15 and J is TRBJ2-7; 9 bases match TRBD1. The V gene end was trimmed by 1 base and the J gene end by 2 bases; junction bases not matched to a gene: 3. Germline V lookup: CDR1 LNHNV, CDR2 YYDKDF (reference sequence). There are 15 residues in the CDR3. CDR3 region: CATSRAGTGTYEQYF. The CDR3, as DNA: TGTGCCACCAGCAGAGCCGGGACAGGGACCTACGAGCAGTACTTC.

This clone came up once. V and J are TRBV11-3 and TRBJ2-5; D is unresolved. The CDR3 extends over 13 amino acids. The germline V gene has CDR1 SGHNT and CDR2 YENEEA. V dropped 5 bases and J dropped 7 bases, with 14 bases sitting between them. CDR3 sequence reads: CASSRTRPGTQYF. CDR3 bases: TGTGCCAGCAGCCGAACGAGGCCTGGGACCCAGTACTTC. Filled out from reference TRBV11-3 and TRBJ2-5, the complete variable domain reads EAGVVQSPRYKIIEKKQPVAFWCNPISGHNTLYWYLQNLGQGPELLIRYENEEAVDDSQLPKDRFSAERLKGVDSTLKIQPAELGDSAVYLCASSRTRPGTQYFGPGTRLLVL.

This rearrangement joins TRBV5-1 to TRBJ2-1, with 7 bases fitting TRBD1. V was clipped by 6 bases and J by 9 bases; unmatched bases: 9. CDR1 is SGHRS, CDR2 YFSETQ, per germline. The CDR3 covers 13 residues. The CDR3 DNA reads TGCGCCAGCATGATGGCAGGGGGTAGTGAGCAGTTCTTC. This encodes CASMMAGGSEQFF.

This clone was detected only a few times. This rearrangement joins TRBV25-1 to TRBJ2-1, with a possible D match to TRBD2 (5 bases). The CDR3 runs to 13 residues. The germline V gene encodes CDR1 MGHDK and CDR2 SYGVNS. V was pared by 10 bases and J by 2 bases, with 12 bases between. CDR3 bases: TGTGCCACGGCCCGGGGAGCCTACAATGAGCAGTTCTTC. It translates to CATARGAYNEQFF.

As for this clone: The sample holds other DNA sequences that translate to the same CDR3. The rearrangement uses TRBV30 and TRBJ2-7; tentatively, D is TRBD2 (6 bases). The CDR3 has 12 residues. Trimming left V 0 bases short and J 3 bases short, with 6 bases between. Per the germline V gene, CDR1 is GTSNPN and CDR2 is SVGIG (reference sequence). CDR3 amino acids: CAWSVGGYEQYF. The CDR3 DNA is TGTGCCTGGAGTGTGGGAGGCTACGAGCAGTACTTC.

Only one count was recorded for this clone. The chain links TRBV5-1 to TRBJ2-1, with TRBD1 matching 10 bases. Trimming at V came to 1 base and at J to 8 bases, leaving 6 bases not matched to a gene. The CDR3 contains 15 residues. Germline CDR1 and CDR2: SGHRS and YFSETQ. The DNA of the CDR3 is TGCGCCAGCAGCTTGATAGGGACAGGGGAGCATGAGCAGTTCTTC. As protein: CASSLIGTGEHEQFF. The whole variable domain, filled in from reference TRBV5-1 and TRBJ2-1, reads KAGVTQTPRYLIKTRGQQVTLSCSPISGHRSVSWYQQTPGQGLQFLFEYFSETQRNKGNFPGRFSGRQFSNSRSEMNVSTLELGDSALYLCASSLIGTGEHEQFFGPGTRLTVL.